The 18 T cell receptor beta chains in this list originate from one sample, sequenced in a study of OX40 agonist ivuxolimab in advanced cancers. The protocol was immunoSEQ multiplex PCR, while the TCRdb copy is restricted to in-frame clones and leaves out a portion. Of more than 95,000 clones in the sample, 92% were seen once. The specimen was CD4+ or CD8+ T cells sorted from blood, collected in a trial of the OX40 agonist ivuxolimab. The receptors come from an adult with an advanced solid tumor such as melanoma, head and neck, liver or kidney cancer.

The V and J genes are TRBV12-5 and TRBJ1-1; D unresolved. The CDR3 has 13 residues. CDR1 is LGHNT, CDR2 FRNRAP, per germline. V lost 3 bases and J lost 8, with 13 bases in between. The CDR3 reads CASGFQNRGEAFF. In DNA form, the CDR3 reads TGTGCTAGTGGTTTTCAAAACCGAGGCGAAGCTTTCTTT.

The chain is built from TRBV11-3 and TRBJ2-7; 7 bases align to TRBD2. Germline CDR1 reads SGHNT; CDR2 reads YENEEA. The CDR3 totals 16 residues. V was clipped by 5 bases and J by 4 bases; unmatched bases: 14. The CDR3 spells CASSPGGGLYGYEQYF. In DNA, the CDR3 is TGTGCCAGCAGCCCGGGAGGAGGACTGTATGGGTACGAGCAGTACTTC.

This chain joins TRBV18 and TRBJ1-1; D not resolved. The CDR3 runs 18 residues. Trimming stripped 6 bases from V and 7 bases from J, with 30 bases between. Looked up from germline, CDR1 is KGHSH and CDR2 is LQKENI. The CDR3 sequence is CASSRGRTNIDKFGEAFF. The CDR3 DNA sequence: TGTGCCAGCTCGCGCGGTCGGACGAATATAGACAAATTCGGTGAAGCTTTCTTT.

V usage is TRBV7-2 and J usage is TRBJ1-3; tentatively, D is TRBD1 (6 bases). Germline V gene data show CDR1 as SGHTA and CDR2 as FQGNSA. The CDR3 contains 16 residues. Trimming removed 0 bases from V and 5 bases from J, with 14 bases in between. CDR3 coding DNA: TGTGCCAGCAGCTTAGCCTTTTCGGACAGACGAAACACCATATATTTT. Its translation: CASSLAFSDRRNTIYF.

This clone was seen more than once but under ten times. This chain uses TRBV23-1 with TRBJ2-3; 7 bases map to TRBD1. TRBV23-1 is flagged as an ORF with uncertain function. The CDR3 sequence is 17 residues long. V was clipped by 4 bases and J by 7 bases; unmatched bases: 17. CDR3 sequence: CASSLGHRGTIENTQYF. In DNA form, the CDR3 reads TGCGCCAGCAGTCTGGGACACAGGGGTACGATCGAAAATACGCAGTATTTT.

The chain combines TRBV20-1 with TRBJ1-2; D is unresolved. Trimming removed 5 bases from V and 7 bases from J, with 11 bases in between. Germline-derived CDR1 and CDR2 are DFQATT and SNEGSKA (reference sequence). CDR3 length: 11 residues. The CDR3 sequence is CSAYPFSGYTF. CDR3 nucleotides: TGCAGTGCTTACCCGTTTTCTGGCTACACCTTC.

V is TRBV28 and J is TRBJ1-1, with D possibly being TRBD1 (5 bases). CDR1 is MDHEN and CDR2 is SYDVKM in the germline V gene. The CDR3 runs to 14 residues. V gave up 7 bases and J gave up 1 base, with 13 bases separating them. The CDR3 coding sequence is TGTGCCAGCACCGTAACAGGCACGAACACTGAAGCTTTCTTT. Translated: CASTVTGTNTEAFF. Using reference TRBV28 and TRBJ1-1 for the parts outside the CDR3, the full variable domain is DVKVTQSSRYLVKRTGEKVFLECVQDMDHENMFWYRQDPGLGLRLIYFSYDVKMKEKGDIPEGYSVSREKKERFSLILESASTNQTSMYLCASTVTGTNTEAFFGQGTRLTVV.

The CDR3 loop is CASSPLGGATSGRHDNEQFF. CDR3 DNA: TGTGCCAGCAGCCCACTGGGAGGGGCGACTAGCGGGAGGCACGACAATGAGCAGTTCTTC. The chain couples TRBV9 to TRBJ2-1; 13 positions agree with TRBD2. The CDR3 is 20 residues long. With V trimmed by 4 bases and J by 5 bases, 18 bases remained unmatched. Per the germline V gene, CDR1 is SGDLS and CDR2 is YYNGEE.

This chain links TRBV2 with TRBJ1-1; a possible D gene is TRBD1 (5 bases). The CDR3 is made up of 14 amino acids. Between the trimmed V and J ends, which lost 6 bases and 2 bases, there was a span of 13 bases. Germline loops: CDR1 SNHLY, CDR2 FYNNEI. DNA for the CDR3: TGTGCCAGCAGAGAAAGTGGGGCTAACACTGAAGCTTTCTTT. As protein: CASRESGANTEAFF. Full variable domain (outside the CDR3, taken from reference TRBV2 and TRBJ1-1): EPEVTQTPSHQVTQMGQEVILRCVPISNHLYFYWYRQILGQKVEFLVSFYNNEISEKSEIFDDQFSVERPDGSNFTLKIRSTKLEDSAMYFCASRESGANTEAFFGQGTRLTVV.

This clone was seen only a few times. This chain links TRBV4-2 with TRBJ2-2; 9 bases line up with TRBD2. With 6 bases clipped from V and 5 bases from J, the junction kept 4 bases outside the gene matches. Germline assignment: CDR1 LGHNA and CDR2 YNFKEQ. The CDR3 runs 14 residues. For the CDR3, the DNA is TGTGCCAGCAGTTATACTAGCGGGACCGGGGAGCTGTTTTTT. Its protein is CASSYTSGTGELFF.

CDR3 protein: CATSSRGLLSEQYF. As DNA, the CDR3 is TGTGCCACCAGCAGCCGGGGACTTCTCTCCGAGCAGTACTTC. V is TRBV15 and J is TRBJ2-7, with D possibly matching TRBD2 (6 bases). V was trimmed by 3 bases and J by 6 bases, leaving 15 bases between them. The CDR3 totals 14 residues. The germline CDR1 and CDR2 sequences are LNHNV and YYDKDF (reference sequence).

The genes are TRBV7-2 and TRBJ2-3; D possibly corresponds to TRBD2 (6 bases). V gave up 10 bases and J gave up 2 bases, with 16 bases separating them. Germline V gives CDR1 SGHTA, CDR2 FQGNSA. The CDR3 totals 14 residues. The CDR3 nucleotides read TGTGCCACGATGGAGGGGTTTTCCACAGATACGCAGTATTTT. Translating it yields CATMEGFSTDTQYF.

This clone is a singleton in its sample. CDR3 DNA: TGTGCCAGCAGCCACTCGACAGGGCGAAATCAGCCCCAGCATTTT. Amino acid sequence: CASSHSTGRNQPQHF. The chain uses TRBV7-2 and TRBJ1-5; 7 bases agree with TRBD1. The CDR3 loop spans 15 amino acids. Germline CDR1 is SGHTA and CDR2 is FQGNSA. The trim removed 5 bases at V and 4 bases at J, leaving 8 bases unmatched. Based on the CDR3 plus reference TRBV7-2 and TRBJ1-5, the full variable domain is GAGVSQSPSNKVTEKGKDVELRCDPISGHTALYWYRQSLGQGLEFLIYFQGNSAPDKSGLPSDRFSAERTGGSVSTLTIQRTQQEDSAVYLCASSHSTGRNQPQHFGDGTRLSIL.

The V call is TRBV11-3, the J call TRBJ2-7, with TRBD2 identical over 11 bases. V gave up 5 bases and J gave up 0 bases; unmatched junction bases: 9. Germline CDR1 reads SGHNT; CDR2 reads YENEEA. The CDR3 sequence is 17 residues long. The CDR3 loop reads CASSPGTSGSTSYEQYF. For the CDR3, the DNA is TGTGCCAGCAGCCCCGGGACTAGCGGTAGCACCTCCTACGAGCAGTACTTC. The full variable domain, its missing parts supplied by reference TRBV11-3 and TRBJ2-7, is EAGVVQSPRYKIIEKKQPVAFWCNPISGHNTLYWYLQNLGQGPELLIRYENEEAVDDSQLPKDRFSAERLKGVDSTLKIQPAELGDSAVYLCASSPGTSGSTSYEQYFGPGTRLTVT.

CDR3 nucleotides: TGTGCCAGCTCACCACAGGCATTGGACACTGAAGCTTTCTTT. Amino acid sequence: CASSPQALDTEAFF. V is TRBV18 and J is TRBJ1-1, with D unclear. This CDR3 spans 14 amino acids. The V end lost 1 base, the J end lost 3 bases, and 9 bases lay between the germline ends. The germline V gene encodes CDR1 KGHSH and CDR2 LQKENI.

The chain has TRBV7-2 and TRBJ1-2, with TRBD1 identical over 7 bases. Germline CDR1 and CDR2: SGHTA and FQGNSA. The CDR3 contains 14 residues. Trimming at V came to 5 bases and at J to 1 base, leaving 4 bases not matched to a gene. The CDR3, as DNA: TGTGCCAGCAGCCCGGGACAGATTAACTATGGCTACACCTTC. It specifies CASSPGQINYGYTF.

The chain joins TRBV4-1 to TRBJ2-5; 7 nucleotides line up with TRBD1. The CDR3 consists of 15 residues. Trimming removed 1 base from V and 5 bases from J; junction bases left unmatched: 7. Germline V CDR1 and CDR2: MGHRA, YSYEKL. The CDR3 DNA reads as TGCGCCAGCAGCCAAGCGACAGGGAACAAGGAGACCCAGTACTTC. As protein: CASSQATGNKETQYF.

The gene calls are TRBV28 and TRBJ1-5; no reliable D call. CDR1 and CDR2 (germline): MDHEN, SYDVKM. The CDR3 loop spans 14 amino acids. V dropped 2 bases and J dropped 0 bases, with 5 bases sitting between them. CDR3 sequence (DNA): TGTGCCAGCAGTTTAGTGTATAGCAATCAGCCCCAGCATTTT. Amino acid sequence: CASSLVYSNQPQHF.